This passage covers 18 T cell receptor beta chains from one sample sequenced in a study of T cells after yellow fever vaccination. One entry per CDR3 protein results from TCRdb running MiXCR on the 5' RACE reads. The table records around 310,000 distinct CDR3 sequences, approximately 4.3% of them present only once. This specimen consisted of PBMCs, obtained 15 days after the yellow fever booster vaccination. The receptors shown here come from a man in his late teens or twenties who received the YFV17D yellow fever vaccine.

The sample holds a few counts of this clonotype. The chain uses TRBV6-2 or TRBV6-3 and TRBJ2-5; D ambiguous. The germline V and J ends were trimmed by 6 bases and 5 bases, with 7 bases remaining between them. The CDR3 runs 11 residues. Germline V gene sequence: CDR1 MNHEY, CDR2 SVGEGT. This chain's CDR3 is CASSRWETQYF. The CDR3 bases are TGTGCCAGCAGCCGTTGGGAGACCCAGTACTTC.

This clonotype was seen many times. The chain links TRBV5-1 to TRBJ1-2; D not certain. This CDR3 contains 13 residues. Trimming pared 3 bases from V and 9 bases from J, leaving 15 bases between. In germline, CDR1 is SGHRS, CDR2 YFSETQ. The CDR3 DNA is TGCGCCAGCAGCTCCGATTACCCGGGGAGCTACACCTTC. As protein: CASSSDYPGSYTF.

This clonotype was counted between two and nine times. The chain couples TRBV7-2 to TRBJ2-3; D is perhaps TRBD2 (7 bases). This CDR3 has 16 amino acids. V was clipped by 3 bases and J by 0 bases, with 13 bases between them. Germline V gene data show CDR1 as SGHTA and CDR2 as FQGNSA. CDR3 DNA sequence: TGTGCCAGCAGCTTTTCCGGGGGGCTTAGCACAGATACGCAGTATTTT. Amino acids: CASSFSGGLSTDTQYF.

This clonotype was counted ten times or more. This chain connects TRBV24-1 to TRBJ2-5; D remains unclear. V dropped 2 bases and J dropped 5 bases, with 11 bases sitting between them. The CDR3 runs 14 residues. Germline CDR1 and CDR2: KGHDR and SFDVKD. CDR3 sequence (DNA): TGTGCCACCAGTGATTCTGGTTTTCGGGAGACCCAGTACTTC. Translating it yields CATSDSGFRETQYF.

This clonotype has more than one count but fewer than ten. The V gene is TRBV20-1, the J gene TRBJ2-5, with 7 positions matching TRBD2. Per germline, CDR1 DFQATT and CDR2 SNEGSKA (reference sequence). The length of the CDR3 is 15 residues. V lost 7 bases, J lost 5 bases, and 16 bases stayed unmatched. The CDR3 sequence: CSVRTAGYSGETQYF. CDR3 DNA sequence: TGCAGTGTAAGGACGGCGGGGTATAGCGGGGAGACCCAGTACTTC.

This clonotype has ten or more counts. The gene calls are TRBV6-4 and TRBJ2-3; possibly TRBD2 for D (6 bases). The CDR3 length is 14 residues. Germline CDR1 is MRHNA and CDR2 is SNTAGT. Trimming pared 3 bases from V and 6 bases from J, leaving 13 bases between. This chain's CDR3 is CASSEARGMDTQYF. DNA for the CDR3: TGTGCCAGCAGTGAGGCCCGGGGGATGGATACGCAGTATTTT.

This clonotype was counted ten times or more. J is TRBJ2-3 and V is TRBV7-9; D gene ambiguous. Germline V gene lookup returns CDR1 SEHNR and CDR2 FQNEAQ (reference sequence). The CDR3 is 14 amino acids. V was pared by 3 bases and J by 2 bases, with 9 bases between. The CDR3 nucleotides read TGTGCCAGCAGCTTCCGGAAACCCACAGATACGCAGTATTTT. Protein sequence: CASSFRKPTDTQYF.

The chain has TRBV4-3 and TRBJ2-1; 10 nucleotides line up with TRBD2. This CDR3 has 13 amino acids. The germline CDR1 and CDR2 sequences are LGHNA and YSLEER. V lost 5 bases to trimming and J lost 10 bases; unmatched junction nucleotides: 5. The CDR3, as DNA: TGCGCCAGCAGCAACATACTAGCGGGGGAGCAGTTCTTC. This sequence encodes CASSNILAGEQFF.

This clonotype was seen many times. This sequence joins TRBV6-2 or TRBV6-3 and TRBJ2-4; the match to TRBD1 covers 7 bases. Germline V lookup: CDR1 MNHEY, CDR2 SVGEGT. The CDR3 loop spans 15 amino acids. Losses at the gene ends were 2 bases for V and 3 bases for J; bases not matched to a gene: 4. CDR3 residues: CASSYNRGGKNIQYF. The CDR3 DNA follows: TGTGCCAGCAGTTACAACAGGGGTGGCAAAAACATTCAGTACTTC.

The chain recombines TRBV9 with TRBJ2-2; D is ambiguous. With 0 bases removed from V and 3 bases from J, the gap between germline ends came to 6 bases. The CDR3 has 14 residues. Germline-derived CDR1 and CDR2 are SGDLS and YYNGEE. CDR3 nucleotides: TGTGCCAGCAGCGTAGATAGTGACACCGGGGAGCTGTTTTTT. Amino acid sequence: CASSVDSDTGELFF.

This chain links TRBV4-1 with TRBJ2-7; D remains unclear. This CDR3 is 13 amino acids long. Between the trimmed V and J ends, which lost 1 base and 3 bases, there was a span of 7 bases. Germline V gives CDR1 MGHRA, CDR2 YSYEKL. For the CDR3, the DNA is TGCGCCAGCAGCCAAGTGAACGGCTACGAGCAGTACTTC. Translating it yields CASSQVNGYEQYF.

This clonotype was seen repeatedly, ten times or more. The V gene is TRBV6-1, the J gene TRBJ2-5; D may be TRBD1 (5 bases). Trimming stripped 8 bases from V and 4 bases from J, with 14 bases between. Looked up from germline, CDR1 is MNHNS and CDR2 is SASEGT. The CDR3 is made up of 13 amino acids. CDR3 region: CASAGHFGETQYF. CDR3 in DNA: TGTGCCAGCGCCGGACATTTTGGAGAGACCCAGTACTTC.

This clonotype was counted a few times. The genes are TRBV7-9 and TRBJ1-2, with TRBD1 matching over 8 bases. Germline CDR1 is SEHNR and CDR2 is FQNEAQ (reference sequence). This CDR3 has 16 residues. J lost 0 bases, V lost 5 bases, and 8 bases had no gene match. The CDR3 here is CASSRQGTTSNYGYTF. Written as DNA, the CDR3 is TGTGCCAGCAGCCGACAGGGGACCACGTCTAACTATGGCTACACCTTC.

This chain links TRBV27 with TRBJ2-3, with TRBD2 as a possible D gene (5 bases). This CDR3 is 13 amino acids long. The germline V and J ends were trimmed by 6 bases and 0 bases, with 7 bases remaining between them. From germline, CDR1 is MNHEY and CDR2 SMNVEV (reference sequence). DNA for the CDR3: TGTGCCAGCAGGACTACTAGCACAGATACGCAGTATTTT. It is translated as CASRTTSTDTQYF.

The rearrangement links TRBV20-1 to TRBJ2-7, with TRBD2 matching 8 bases. This CDR3 is built from 15 residues. CDR1 DFQATT and CDR2 SNEGSKA come from the germline V gene (reference sequence). The V segment lost 2 bases and the J segment 2 bases; nucleotides outside the gene matches: 8. This chain's CDR3 is CSARKISGATYEQYF. The CDR3 DNA sequence: TGCAGTGCTAGAAAAATTAGCGGGGCAACCTACGAGCAGTACTTC.

In its sample, this clonotype was seen a few times. The CDR3 DNA is TGTGCCAGCACCCAAGCGGGGGGCGCGTGCTACACCTTC. Translating gives CASTQAGGACYTF. The gene calls are TRBV12-3 or TRBV12-4 and TRBJ1-2, with a possible D match to TRBD1 (6 bases). This CDR3 has 13 amino acids. Trimming stripped 7 bases from V and 9 bases from J, with 18 bases between.

A remark on this clonotype: This may stem from a read error, because a much larger clone lies one nucleotide away. This chain links TRBV11-2 with TRBJ2-5; D might be TRBD1 (5 bases). CDR1 and CDR2 from the germline V gene are SGHAT and FQNNGV. The CDR3 is 13 amino acids. CDR3 region: CASSSAGRETEYF. The CDR3 nucleotides read TGTGCCAGCAGCTCAGCAGGGCGAGAGACCGAGTACTTC.

Ten or more counts support this clonotype. The chain recombines TRBV5-1 with TRBJ2-3; TRBD2 is a possible D gene (7 bases). Trimming shortened V by 4 bases and J by 6 bases, and 21 bases separated the two germline ends. The CDR3 runs 16 residues. Germline V gene sequence: CDR1 SGHRS, CDR2 YFSETQ. This chain's CDR3 is CASSLEGGAAVDTQYF. The CDR3 nucleotides read TGCGCCAGCAGCCTGGAGGGGGGGGCAGCGGTGGATACGCAGTATTTT.